Below, 31 T cell receptor beta chains from the same sample are listed, as sequenced in a study of control samples from healthy donors and cancer patients (dated by TCRdb to 2018 to 2021). Preparation of the library involved the immunoSEQ multiplex PCR assay. TCRdb re-hosts the immuneACCESS table, in-frame sequences only. Its copies lack some clones; in the studies checked, an unresolved V gene accounts for under half of them, and the cause for the rest is not known. Counted in this sample were over 65,000 clones; roughly nine tenths of them appeared once. The ten biggest clones cover about 10% of the sample. Sequenced material: PBMCs. The receptors originated from a woman aged 45 to 65 with colorectal cancer.

CDR3: CASSFQGPGELFF. CDR3 bases: TGTGCCAGCAGCTTCCAGGGGCCCGGGGAGCTGTTTTTT. The V gene is TRBV3-1 (or the pseudogene TRBV3-2), the J gene TRBJ2-2; D possibly corresponds to TRBD1 (6 bases). Deletions cut 5 bases from V and 6 bases from J, with 10 bases between. This CDR3 spans 13 amino acids. The germline CDR1 and CDR2 sequences are LGHDT and YNNKEL (reference sequence).

The J gene is TRBJ2-5, the V gene TRBV7-2; 8 bases align to TRBD1. CDR3 length: 14 residues. V dropped 2 bases and J dropped 5; count of bases not matched to a gene: 4. Germline loops: CDR1 SGHTA, CDR2 FQGNSA. CDR3 amino acids: CASSLQGAKETQYF. Here the CDR3 DNA reads TGTGCCAGCAGCTTACAGGGGGCGAAGGAGACCCAGTACTTC.

V gene TRBV7-8 combines with J gene TRBJ1-4; 7 nucleotides align to TRBD1. Trimming at V came to 1 base and at J to 7 bases, leaving 6 bases not matched to a gene. The CDR3 extends over 15 amino acids. Germline V gives CDR1 SGHVS, CDR2 FQNEAQ. CDR3 protein: CASSLGQGPIEKLFF. The DNA of the CDR3 is TGTGCCAGCAGCTTAGGACAGGGTCCTATTGAAAAACTGTTTTTT. Variable domain in full (rest from reference TRBV7-8 and TRBJ1-4): GAGVSQSPRYKVAKRGQDVALRCDPISGHVSLFWYQQALGQGPEFLTYFQNEAQLDKSGLPSDRFFAERPEGSVSTLKIQRTQQEDSAVYLCASSLGQGPIEKLFFGSGTQLSVL.

In DNA, the CDR3 is TGTGCCAGTAGATTCCAGGGGAAAGTCTCTGAAGCTTTCTTT. It codes for CASRFQGKVSEAFF. The chain carries TRBV19 and TRBJ1-1; maybe TRBD1 (6 bases). Trimming cost V 6 bases and J 6 bases, with 17 bases left between them. The CDR3 has 14 amino acids. Germline CDR1 is LNHDA and CDR2 is SQIVND (reference sequence). Filled out from reference TRBV19 and TRBJ1-1, the complete variable domain reads DGGITQSPKYLFRKEGQNVTLSCEQNLNHDAMYWYRQDPGQGLRLIYYSQIVNDFQKGDIAEGYSVSREKKESFPLTVTSAQKNPTAFYLCASRFQGKVSEAFFGQGTRLTVV.

The chain uses TRBV18 and TRBJ2-1; 10 bases line up with TRBD2. The ends lost 1 base at V and 2 bases at J; junction bases unmatched: 2. Germline CDR1 and CDR2: KGHSH and LQKENI. This CDR3 comprises 16 residues. This CDR3 is CASSPQAGGPYNEQFF. The CDR3 DNA is TGTGCCAGCTCACCACAAGCGGGGGGGCCCTACAATGAGCAGTTCTTC. The variable domain in full, completed from reference TRBV18 and TRBJ2-1, reads NAGVMQNPRHLVRRRGQEARLRCSPMKGHSHVYWYRQLPEEGLKFMVYLQKENIIDESGMPKERFSAEFPKEGPSILRIQQVVRGDSAAYFCASSPQAGGPYNEQFFGPGTRLTVL.

The chain is built from TRBV7-2 and TRBJ1-1; weak D call: TRBD1 (5 bases). The ends were cut back, 1 base at V and 8 bases at J, with 11 bases in the middle. This CDR3 is 13 amino acids long. Germline values: CDR1 SGHTA, CDR2 FQGNSA. The CDR3 DNA is TGTGCCAGCAGCTTAGGGTGGGGGTACGAAGCTTTCTTT. As protein: CASSLGWGYEAFF.

This chain joins TRBV28 and TRBJ1-5, with D uncertain. Per germline, CDR1 MDHEN and CDR2 SYDVKM. This CDR3 region has 13 residues. Trimming cost V 6 bases and J 7 bases, with 13 bases left between them. The CDR3 nucleotides are TGTGCCAGCAGGATAAACACGGGGCAGCCCCAGCATTTT. Translation: CASRINTGQPQHF. Drawing the rest from reference TRBV28 and TRBJ1-5, the complete variable domain is DVKVTQSSRYLVKRTGEKVFLECVQDMDHENMFWYRQDPGLGLRLIYFSYDVKMKEKGDIPEGYSVSREKKERFSLILESASTNQTSMYLCASRINTGQPQHFGDGTRLSIL.

The J gene is TRBJ1-4, the V gene TRBV2, with D unresolved. Between the trimmed V and J ends, which lost 0 bases and 4 bases, there was a span of 9 bases. In germline, CDR1 is SNHLY, CDR2 FYNNEI. The CDR3 spans 15 residues. The DNA for the CDR3 is TGTGCCAGCAGTGAAGCAGGGCTGAATAATGAAAAACTGTTTTTT. It is translated as CASSEAGLNNEKLFF.

The chain joins TRBV6-5 to TRBJ1-2; D gene ambiguous. V was trimmed by 6 bases and J by 4 bases, leaving 15 bases between them. The germline CDR1 and CDR2 sequences are MNHEY and SVGAGI. CDR3 length equals 14 residues. The CDR3 DNA is TGTGCCAGCAGCCCCGTATATTCCCTCTATGGCTACACCTTC. Protein product: CASSPVYSLYGYTF.

The chain recombines TRBV24-1 with TRBJ2-3; D call uncertain. CDR3 length equals 16 residues. Trimming stripped 2 bases from V and 5 bases from J, with 16 bases between. Germline CDR1 is KGHDR and CDR2 is SFDVKD. Written as DNA, the CDR3 is TGTGCCACCAGTGATTCCTTGCGTCAACACCGAGATACGCAGTATTTT. It encodes CATSDSLRQHRDTQYF.

This chain joins TRBV6-5 and TRBJ1-1; D is undetermined. This CDR3 spans 16 amino acids. Deletions cut 3 bases from V and 0 bases from J, with 14 bases between. The germline gives CDR1 MNHEY, CDR2 SVGAGI. CDR3 in DNA: TGTGCCAGCAGTTATTCCGTCAACTACATGAACACTGAAGCTTTCTTT. Amino acids: CASSYSVNYMNTEAFF.

The genes are TRBV25-1 and TRBJ2-5; 7 bases are shared with TRBD2. The germline V gene has CDR1 MGHDK and CDR2 SYGVNS. Trimming at V came to 4 bases and at J to 4 bases, leaving 3 bases not matched to a gene. CDR3 length: 13 residues. The CDR3 DNA follows: TGTGCCAGCAGTGCAGCGGGGCTAGAGACCCAGTACTTC. Amino acid sequence: CASSAAGLETQYF.

The chain couples TRBV5-6 to TRBJ1-1; TRBD1 might be the D (5 bases). The CDR3 spans 13 residues. V gave up 3 bases and J gave up 5 bases, with 11 bases separating them. The germline V gene has CDR1 SGHDT and CDR2 YYEEEE. CDR3 DNA sequence: TGTGCCAGCAGCTCTAGGCGGGGGACTGAAGCTTTCTTT. It encodes CASSSRRGTEAFF. The complete variable domain, with remaining parts taken from reference TRBV5-6 and TRBJ1-1, reads DAGVTQSPTHLIKTRGQQVTLRCSPKSGHDTVSWYQQALGQGPQFIFQYYEEEERQRGNFPDRFSGHQFPNYSSELNVNALLLGDSALYLCASSSRRGTEAFFGQGTRLTVV.

V is TRBV7-2 and J is TRBJ2-7; D perhaps matches TRBD2 (5 bases). The CDR3 extends over 11 amino acids. The V gene lost 3 bases and the J gene lost 7 bases, with 7 bases spanning the gap. The germline CDR1 and CDR2 sequences are SGHTA and FQGNSA. CDR3: CASSFGLEQYV. The CDR3 DNA follows: TGTGCCAGCAGCTTTGGACTTGAGCAGTACGTC.

This clone occurred once. This chain joins TRBV27 and TRBJ2-7, with D perhaps TRBD2 (6 bases). The germline gives CDR1 MNHEY, CDR2 SMNVEV (reference sequence). The CDR3 length is 14 residues. V gave up 5 bases and J gave up 0 bases, with 11 bases separating them. The CDR3 protein is CASSRDFNSYEQYV. CDR3 nucleotides: TGTGCCAGCAGTCGGGACTTCAACTCCTACGAGCAGTACGTC.

This rearrangement joins TRBV10-2 to TRBJ1-1, with 9 bases aligning to TRBD1. Germline loops: CDR1 WSHSY, CDR2 SAAADI. There are 14 residues in the CDR3. V shed 1 base and J 3 bases; nucleotides not matched to a gene: 0. As DNA, the CDR3 is TGCGCCAGCAGTGAGTGGGACAGGGACACTGAAGCTTTCTTT. Translation gives CASSEWDRDTEAFF.

The chain's CDR3 is CAWSVGTGVGPQHF. CDR3 in DNA: TGTGCCTGGAGTGTAGGGACAGGGGTTGGGCCCCAGCATTTT. The rearrangement links TRBV30 to TRBJ1-5; TRBD1 agrees at 10 bases. The V and J ends lost 0 bases and 9 bases, in that order; junction bases with no gene match: 5. CDR3 length: 14 amino acids. The V gene's germline CDR1 is GTSNPN and CDR2 SVGIG (reference sequence).

V and J are TRBV7-9 and TRBJ2-2, with 8 bases aligning to TRBD1. The CDR3 runs to 14 residues. V trimming: 4 bases; J trimming: 6 bases; junction bases outside the gene matches: 4. The V gene's germline CDR1 is SEHNR and CDR2 FQNEAQ (reference sequence). In DNA form, the CDR3 reads TGTGCCAGCAGCTCGGACAGGGTAGCCGGGGAGCTGTTTTTT. Translating it yields CASSSDRVAGELFF.

The chain uses TRBV24-1 and TRBJ2-5; tentatively, D is TRBD1 (5 bases). The CDR3 runs 14 residues. Germline V gene data show CDR1 as KGHDR and CDR2 as SFDVKD. The germline V and J ends were trimmed by 4 bases and 4 bases, with 12 bases remaining between them. CDR3 sequence: CATSDRAAGETQYF. In DNA, the CDR3 is TGTGCCACCAGTGACAGGGCTGCTGGAGAGACCCAGTACTTC.

The chain is built from TRBV12-3 or TRBV12-4 and TRBJ1-2; weak D call: TRBD1 (5 bases). CDR3 length: 12 amino acids. V gave up 4 bases and J gave up 10 bases, with 13 bases separating them. CDR3 amino acids: CASSSSAGVYTF. In DNA form, the CDR3 reads TGTGCCAGCAGTTCCTCTGCGGGGGTCTACACCTTC.

V is TRBV7-9 and J is TRBJ2-7; D gene unclear. Between the trimmed V and J ends, which lost 6 bases and 5 bases, there was a span of 11 bases. CDR3 size: 12 residues. Per germline, CDR1 SEHNR and CDR2 FQNEAQ (reference sequence). The CDR3 protein is CASRSASDEQYV. The CDR3 nucleotides read TGTGCCAGCAGGTCTGCTTCGGACGAGCAGTACGTC.

This clone turned up a few times. The chain is built from TRBV5-8 and TRBJ2-5; 8 nucleotides match TRBD2. Germline CDR1 is SGHTS and CDR2 is YDEGEE. The CDR3 runs to 14 residues. Trimming at V came to 10 bases and at J to 4 bases, leaving 12 bases not matched to a gene. This CDR3 is CASRRGLGGETQYF. The CDR3 DNA reads TGTGCCTCCAGAAGGGGACTAGGAGGAGAGACCCAGTACTTC.

The chain uses TRBV5-5 and TRBJ1-3, with D hard to call. The CDR3 is 18 residues long. Per the germline V gene, CDR1 is SGHKS and CDR2 is YYEKEE (reference sequence). The V and J ends lost 1 base and 1 base respectively, with 18 bases between them. The CDR3 DNA sequence: TGTGCCAGCAGCTTGTGGGCGTCTCCCCTTAATTCTGGAAACACCATATATTTT. It translates to CASSLWASPLNSGNTIYF. The whole variable domain, filled in from reference TRBV5-5 and TRBJ1-3, reads DAGVTQSPTHLIKTRGQQVTLRCSPISGHKSVSWYQQVLGQGPQFIFQYYEKEERGRGNFPDRFSARQFPNYSSELNVNALLLGDSALYLCASSLWASPLNSGNTIYFGEGSWLTVV.

This clone was detected a few times. The chain is built from TRBV7-2 and TRBJ1-1; 8 nucleotides agree with TRBD1. Trimming cost V 3 bases and J 4 bases; bases outside gene matches: 4. The CDR3 has 14 amino acids. CDR1 is SGHTA, CDR2 FQGNSA, per germline. The CDR3 sequence is CASSFQGAATEAFF. The DNA of the CDR3 is TGTGCCAGCAGCTTCCAGGGGGCCGCCACTGAAGCTTTCTTT. Together with reference TRBV7-2 and TRBJ1-1, the CDR3 gives the full variable domain: GAGVSQSPSNKVTEKGKDVELRCDPISGHTALYWYRQSLGQGLEFLIYFQGNSAPDKSGLPSDRFSAERTGGSVSTLTIQRTQQEDSAVYLCASSFQGAATEAFFGQGTRLTVV.

The rearrangement links TRBV27 to TRBJ1-2; possibly TRBD1 for D (6 bases). CDR1 is MNHEY, CDR2 SMNVEV, per germline (reference sequence). This CDR3 comprises 16 residues. V was cut by 3 bases and J by 2 bases, with 16 bases left in between. CDR3 sequence (DNA): TGTGCCAGCAGTTTTATAGGACAGAAATTCAACTATGGCTACACCTTC. Protein: CASSFIGQKFNYGYTF.

The CDR3 spells CAISLGNTEAFF. DNA of the CDR3: TGTGCCATCAGTCTGGGGAACACTGAAGCTTTCTTT. The chain joins TRBV10-3 to TRBJ1-1, with no clear D. V gave up 5 bases and J gave up 1 base, with 5 bases separating them. The CDR3 covers 12 residues. CDR1 ENHRY and CDR2 SYGVKD come from the germline V gene.

This chain connects TRBV7-9 to TRBJ1-5; TRBD1 matches at 7 bases. This CDR3 contains 15 residues. V lost 2 bases to trimming and J lost 6 bases; unmatched junction nucleotides: 7. Germline loops: CDR1 SEHNR, CDR2 FQNEAQ (reference sequence). The CDR3 DNA reads as TGTGCCAGCAGCTTAAGTGGAGGGGGCCTTCAGCCCCAGCATTTT. Translating it yields CASSLSGGGLQPQHF. Drawing the rest from reference TRBV7-9 and TRBJ1-5, the complete variable domain is DTGVSQNPRHKITKRGQNVTFRCDPISEHNRLYWYRQTLGQGPEFLTYFQNEAQLEKSRLLSDRFSAERPKGSFSTLEIQRTEQGDSAMYLCASSLSGGGLQPQHFGDGTRLSIL.

The chain couples TRBV20-1 to TRBJ2-3; D unclear. The CDR3 contains 11 residues. The V gene's germline CDR1 is DFQATT and CDR2 SNEGSKA (reference sequence). The germline V and J ends were trimmed by 5 bases and 5 bases, with 8 bases remaining between them. In nucleotides, the CDR3 is TGCAGTGCTGAGAGGAAAGATACGCAGTATTTT. Protein sequence: CSAERKDTQYF.

The chain couples TRBV5-8 to TRBJ1-5; TRBD1 matches 7 bases. The CDR3 is 17 residues long. The V segment lost 3 bases and the J segment 12 bases; nucleotides outside the gene matches: 21. Germline CDR1 SGHTS, CDR2 YDEGEE. The CDR3 DNA is TGTGCCAGCAGCTGGGCAGGGGGTTCAATCAGCCCCAGCAACCAGCATTTT. Amino acid sequence: CASSWAGGSISPSNQHF.

The V call is TRBV13, the J call TRBJ2-3, with 10 nucleotides matching TRBD1. This CDR3 is built from 20 residues. After removal of 5 bases from V and 0 bases from J, the junction contained 17 bases not matched to a gene. In germline, CDR1 is PRHDT, CDR2 FYEKMQ (reference sequence). The DNA for the CDR3 is TGTGCCAGCAGCAACCGCATACCGGGACAGGGGCCCTCTAGCACAGATACGCAGTATTTT. Encoded protein: CASSNRIPGQGPSSTDTQYF.

This chain connects TRBV2 to TRBJ2-5, with D perhaps TRBD1 (6 bases). The germline V and J ends were trimmed by 5 bases and 2 bases, with 18 bases remaining between them. Germline CDR1 SNHLY, CDR2 FYNNEI. CDR3 size: 16 residues. The DNA for the CDR3 is TGTGCCAGCAGTTTCGTGGACAGACCCGTTCAAGAGACCCAGTACTTC. Translated, it gives CASSFVDRPVQETQYF.